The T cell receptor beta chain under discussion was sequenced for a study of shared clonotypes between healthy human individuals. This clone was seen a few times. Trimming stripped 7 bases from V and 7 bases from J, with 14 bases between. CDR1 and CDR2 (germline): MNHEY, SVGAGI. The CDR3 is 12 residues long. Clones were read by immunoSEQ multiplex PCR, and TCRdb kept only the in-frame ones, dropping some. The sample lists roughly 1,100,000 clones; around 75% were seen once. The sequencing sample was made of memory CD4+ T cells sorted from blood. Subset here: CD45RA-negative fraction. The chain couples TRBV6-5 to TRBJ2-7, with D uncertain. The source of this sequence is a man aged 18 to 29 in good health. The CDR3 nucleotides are TGTGCCAGCATCAGTGGGTCCGGAGAGCAGTACTTC. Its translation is CASISGSGEQYF.